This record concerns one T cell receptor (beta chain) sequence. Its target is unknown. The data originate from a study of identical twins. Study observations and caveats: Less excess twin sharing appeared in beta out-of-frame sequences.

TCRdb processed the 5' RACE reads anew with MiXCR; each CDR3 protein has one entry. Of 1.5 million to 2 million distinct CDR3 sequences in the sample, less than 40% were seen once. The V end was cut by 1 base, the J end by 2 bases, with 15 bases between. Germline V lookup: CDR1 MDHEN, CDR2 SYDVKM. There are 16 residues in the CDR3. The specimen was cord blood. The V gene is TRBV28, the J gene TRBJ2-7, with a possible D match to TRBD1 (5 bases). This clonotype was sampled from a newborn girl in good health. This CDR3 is CASSLSQGSHTYEQYF. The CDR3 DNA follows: TGTGCCAGCAGTTTATCGCAGGGTAGTCATACCTACGAGCAGTACTTC.